This T cell receptor (beta chain) is drawn from a study of a mutant IDH1 vaccine in newly diagnosed glioma. TCRdb keeps only in-frame clones here, not all; method: immunoSEQ multiplex PCR. The repertoire has tens of thousands of clones, roughly 90% of them found once; the top ten carry under 0.7%. This CDR3 has 14 amino acids. Trimming cost V 10 bases and J 2 bases; bases outside gene matches: 4. CDR1 and CDR2 from the germline V gene are ENHRY and SYGVKD. Time point: week 5, during vaccination. Vaccination used 300 ug of mutant IDH1 20-mer peptide per dose, with topical imiquimod. Regarding this clone: As yet, its antigen is unknown.

Points from the study as a whole: Apparently, pseudoprogression bore no relation to changes among the top peripheral T cell clonotypes.

This specimen consisted of PBMCs, obtained from a glioma patient whose treatment included an IDH1 peptide vaccine. This receptor was identified in a woman in her forties or fifties with glioma. The chain is built from TRBV10-3 and TRBJ1-3; TRBD1 agrees at 11 bases. CDR3 residues: CATRDRGTGNTIYF. The CDR3, as DNA: TGTGCCACCCGGGACAGGGGGACTGGAAACACCATATATTTT.